A single sample gave rise to the 18 T cell receptor beta chains below, sequenced in a study of T cells expressing NK-cell markers. TCRdb reprocessed the 5' RACE reads and reports one entry per CDR3 protein, with no DNA. The sample table sets out about 150,000 distinct CDR3 sequences. Sequencing was carried out using blood T cells: a sorted CD56 or NKG2C T cell subset, CD4+ or CD8+ T cells, or bulk PBMC T cells (not recorded which). These receptors were taken from a woman aged 45 to 65 in good health.

The chain has TRBV7-9 and TRBJ2-2. The germline V gene encodes CDR1 SEHNR and CDR2 FQNEAQ (reference sequence). The CDR3 consists of 15 residues. The CDR3: CASSLDVGSAGELFF.

The chain links TRBV13 to TRBJ2-5. The germline V gene encodes CDR1 PRHDT and CDR2 FYEKMQ (reference sequence). The CDR3 sequence is 13 residues long. CDR3: CASSLGLVEPQYF.

V usage is TRBV5-6 and J usage is TRBJ2-7; TCRdb proposes TRBD2, but this gene call is untestable without DNA. Germline CDR1 and CDR2: SGHDT and YYEEEE. The CDR3 runs to 15 residues. This chain's CDR3 is CASSWDRGGDYEQYF.

The chain couples TRBV9 to TRBJ2-1. The CDR3 contains 14 residues. Germline loops: CDR1 SGDLS, CDR2 YYNGEE. CDR3 amino acids: CASSVRFAYNEQFF.

This chain links TRBV24-1 with TRBJ2-7; TCRdb's D gene call, TRBD1, goes unchecked for lack of DNA. Germline V gene data show CDR1 as KGHDR and CDR2 as SFDVKD. The CDR3 totals 13 residues. CDR3 sequence reads: CATSSDRVHEQYF.

V and J are TRBV11-3 and TRBJ1-1; there is no DNA to check the TCRdb D call of TRBD1. CDR3 length equals 13 residues. The germline V gene encodes CDR1 SGHNT and CDR2 YENEEA. CDR3 amino acids: CASSPGTGTEAFF.

The chain carries TRBV27 and TRBJ1-1; TCRdb's D call of TRBD1 is untestable without DNA. The CDR3 totals 15 residues. CDR1 MNHEY and CDR2 SMNVEV come from the germline V gene (reference sequence). CDR3 amino acids: CASSLGAGVALGAFF.

The J gene is TRBJ2-1, the V gene TRBV5-5; the D gene TCRdb calls, TRBD1, cannot be checked with no DNA. Per the germline V gene, CDR1 is SGHKS and CDR2 is YYEKEE (reference sequence). The CDR3 consists of 13 residues. The CDR3 spells CASSLARGQEQFF.

The chain carries TRBV20-1 and TRBJ1-1; the D call of TRBD1 rests on TCRdb alone, since no DNA is present to check it. The CDR3 is 16 residues long. Looked up from germline, CDR1 is DFQATT and CDR2 is SNEGSKA (reference sequence). CDR3 sequence: CSARDRQAIQGTEAFF.

The chain has TRBV5-1 and TRBJ1-5; the D call from TCRdb, TRBD1, cannot be confirmed without DNA. Per germline, CDR1 SGHRS and CDR2 YFSETQ. The CDR3 is 18 residues long. CDR3 protein: CASSLGPRDRTGNQPQHF.

The gene calls are TRBV10-3 and TRBJ2-1; the TRBD1 assignment by TCRdb is unverifiable without DNA. Germline V lookup: CDR1 ENHRY, CDR2 SYGVKD. The CDR3 has 15 amino acids. The CDR3 spells CAISQQGQTYNEQFF.

The chain employs TRBV27 and TRBJ1-5; TCRdb's assignment of TRBD1 cannot be checked, as there is no DNA. CDR3 length: 14 amino acids. Germline V gives CDR1 MNHEY, CDR2 SMNVEV (reference sequence). The CDR3 region is CASRGTGGNQPQHF.

The chain employs TRBV9 and TRBJ2-2; TCRdb selects TRBD2, and the lack of DNA leaves this call unchecked. Per germline, CDR1 SGDLS and CDR2 YYNGEE. CDR3 size: 16 residues. CDR3 protein: CASSPSLLVSTGELFF.

The rearrangement uses TRBV10-2 and TRBJ1-2. Germline CDR1 and CDR2: WSHSY and SAAADI. This CDR3 is built from 12 residues. CDR3 in amino acids: CASSEFLHGYTF.

The chain uses TRBV5-1 and TRBJ1-1; TCRdb designates TRBD1, a call that cannot be tested without DNA. The CDR3 extends over 15 amino acids. Per the germline V gene, CDR1 is SGHRS and CDR2 is YFSETQ. The CDR3 spells CASSSGQGGYDEAFF.

The rearrangement joins TRBV29-1 to TRBJ2-7; TCRdb returns TRBD1, unconfirmable since there is no DNA. There are 13 residues in the CDR3. From germline, CDR1 is SQVTM and CDR2 ANQGSEA. CDR3 sequence: CSVEETDSYEQYF.

This chain links TRBV7-6 with TRBJ2-1; lacking DNA, the TRBD1 call made by TCRdb goes unchecked. Looked up from germline, CDR1 is SGHVS and CDR2 is FNYEAQ. The CDR3 contains 12 residues. The CDR3 here is CASSPPQGPQFF.

V is TRBV6-5 and J is TRBJ2-2; checking the TCRdb D call of TRBD2 is not possible without DNA. Germline V lookup: CDR1 MNHEY, CDR2 SVGAGI. The CDR3 has 15 residues. CDR3 in amino acids: CASSSGLAGTGELFF.